The 4 T cell receptor beta chains below were found in one sample sequenced in a study of blood T cell repertoires in COVID-19. Clones were sequenced by immunoSEQ multiplex PCR, and TCRdb holds only the in-frame ones, with some missing. In the table there are fewer than 250,000 clones, 85% to 90% of which are singletons. Material: peripheral blood. These TCRs come from a man in his forties or fifties with acute or convalescent COVID-19.

As DNA, the CDR3 is TGCAGCGTTGAGGGGACAGGGGGTGTGGGAAATGAGCAGTTCTTC. Protein product: CSVEGTGGVGNEQFF. The V gene is TRBV29-1, the J gene TRBJ2-1, with 11 nucleotides matching TRBD1. V lost 3 bases, J lost 7 bases, and 8 bases stayed unmatched. The germline V gene encodes CDR1 SQVTM and CDR2 ANQGSEA. The length of the CDR3 is 15 residues.

V and J are TRBV10-1 and TRBJ1-5, with D hard to call. Trimming took 0 bases from V and 7 from J, leaving 4 bases between them. The germline V gene encodes CDR1 WNHNN and CDR2 SYGVQD (reference sequence). This CDR3 is built from 12 residues. CDR3 region: CASSESRQPQHF. The CDR3 DNA reads TGCGCCAGCAGTGAGTCGAGGCAGCCCCAGCATTTT.

Remarks on this clone: This CDR3 is also generated by other DNA sequences in the sample. The gene calls are TRBV27 and TRBJ2-1; 9 positions agree with TRBD2. V lost 6 bases to trimming and J lost 6 bases; unmatched junction nucleotides: 6. Germline V gene data show CDR1 as MNHEY and CDR2 as SMNVEV (reference sequence). CDR3 length equals 14 residues. The CDR3 DNA is TGTGCCAGCAGGGGCGGGGGGGCCTCCAATGAGCAGTTCTTC. It is translated as CASRGGGASNEQFF.

This chain connects TRBV5-1 to TRBJ2-5; 10 nucleotides match TRBD1. The germline CDR1 and CDR2 sequences are SGHRS and YFSETQ. Unmatched junction bases numbered 11, after V lost 5 bases and J lost 1 base. The CDR3 is 17 amino acids. CDR3 sequence: CASRQTGTGVRQETQYF. CDR3 DNA sequence: TGCGCCAGCAGACAAACCGGGACAGGGGTTCGCCAAGAGACCCAGTACTTC.